This T cell receptor beta chain was captured in a study of blood T cell repertoires in COVID-19 (dated by TCRdb to 2020 to 2022). Describing the broader study: Samples covering the acute and convalescent phases of COVID-19 were provided by collaborators in the United States, Italy and Spain. The samples were drawn from the first 160 participants of the ongoing ImmuneRACE study and from some 1,300 subjects provided by 6 global collaborators. Deeply sampled blood TCRbeta repertoires from subjects exposed to, actively infected with, or recovered from COVID-19 were included in the dataset. Where HLA class I and class II types were available, the types were taken from metadata supplied by the sample provider, not from assay-based typing. The material from the prospective study consisted of cDNA or gDNA derived from T cells, B-cell-depleted T cells, or PBMCs. Nearly every sample came with metadata listing a de-identified subject ID, COVID-19 status, age in years and sex. The repertoires were made available in a free public database intended to serve as a resource for research on the immune response to SARS-CoV-2. The full study reports these points: How much clinical and demographic metadata was included differed by source and by participant, and the metadata was provided uncurated.

TCRbeta CDR3 regions were amplified from genomic DNA by means of the immunoSEQ Assay, a bias-controlled multiplex PCR. The paper's data handling went like this. Nucleated cell counts per sample were estimated from amplification of reference gene primers within the assay. To quantify the absolute abundance of each unique TCRbeta CDR3 rearrangement, sequence reads were collapsed and filtered. For each sample, productive Simpson clonality was calculated as the square root of Simpson's diversity index over productive rearrangements. TCRdb limited this immuneACCESS table to in-frame rearrangements with V and J called. A share of clones is missing; checked studies link under half to unresolved V genes, and the rest is unexplained. The V and J calls and clone size are taken from that table; D and trimming were inferred from the DNA. The sample table lists around 130,000 clones, more than 80% of them with a count of one. The top ten clonotypes cover roughly an eighth of the sample.

The germline V gene (reference sequence) supplies CDR1 LGHDT and CDR2 YNNKEL. Including the terminal cysteine and phenylalanine, the CDR3 comprises 12 residues. CDR3 DNA only is kept here, 36 bases in frame from base 1. At the junction V is shortened by 4 bases and J by 8 bases, with 11 bases in between. Each collaborating institution followed its own protocols to collect whole blood in K2EDTA tubes. For TCRbeta analysis, collaborators shipped samples in one of three forms: frozen whole blood, isolated PBMCs, or DNA extracted from either of those sample types. Of note for this clone: Which antigen it targets is not known. No base-level quality is on record; no much larger clone is a single base apart.

The sequence derives from a woman aged 60-75 years with acute or convalescent COVID-19. This chain joins TRBV3-1 (or the pseudogene TRBV3-2) to TRBJ1-1; TRBD1 might be the D gene, on 5 matching bases. The sequenced sample consisted of peripheral blood. CDR3 sequence: CASSLEPGEAFF. The DNA reads TGTGCCAGCAGCCTCGAGCCAGGGGAAGCTTTCTTT.